This TCR beta chain was recorded in a study of patients and donors after allogeneic stem cell transplantation. CDR3 length: 15 amino acids. Trimming left V 2 bases short and J 4 bases short, with 14 bases between. Germline V lookup: CDR1 LNHNV, CDR2 YYDKDF (reference sequence). Via MiXCR, TCRdb re-called the RT-PCR reads, giving one row per CDR3 protein. Counted here are roughly 880,000 distinct CDR3 sequences, about a sixth occurring once; the ten biggest clones make up 5.5% to 6.5%. This clonotype was seen a few times. Sequencing was carried out using blood, either unsorted or a sorted T cell fraction (not recorded which). The receptor comes from a human donor who was either an allogeneic HSCT recipient or a stem cell or donor lymphocyte infusion donor (not recorded which). It is not recorded whose cells these are; they may come from a transplant donor. V is TRBV15 and J is TRBJ2-5; a weak D match, TRBD1 (6 bases). As DNA, the CDR3 is TGTGCCACCAGCAGAACCGGGACACCATTAGAGACCCAGTACTTC. Protein sequence: CATSRTGTPLETQYF.